This T cell receptor beta chain was observed in a study of identifying expanded T cells in peripheral blood. Produced via immunoSEQ multiplex PCR; TCRdb's table is partial and in-frame only. The sample lists approximately 100,000 clones, almost 90% seen once, with around 4.3% in the top ten. Germline lookup yields CDR1 SQVTM and CDR2 ANQGSEA. This CDR3 comprises 12 residues. With 6 bases clipped from V and 4 bases from J, the junction kept 3 bases outside the gene matches. The sequencing sample was made of blood. This sequence was found in a person aged 18-70 years in good health. This sequence joins TRBV29-1 and TRBJ2-3; TRBD1 matches at 8 bases. The CDR3 region is CSVRTGSDTQYF. The CDR3 coding sequence is TGCAGCGTCCGGACAGGGTCAGATACGCAGTATTTT.